This T cell receptor beta chain was sequenced during a study of blood T cell repertoires in COVID-19. The wider study: PBMCs, B-cell-depleted T cells, or T cells provided the cDNA or gDNA that made up the material.

Here immunoSEQ multiplex PCR was the method, and the copy in TCRdb shows in-frame clones only, minus some. The table has roughly 250,000 clones, 80% to 90% seen once. The germline V gene encodes CDR1 SGHNT and CDR2 YYREEE (reference sequence). V was cut by 0 bases and J by 2 bases, with 12 bases left in between. This CDR3 comprises 16 residues. The sequencing sample was made of PBMCs or T cells enriched from blood (not recorded which). The sequence derives from a man aged 50-59 years who had been exposed to COVID-19. J is TRBJ2-1 and V is TRBV5-4, with D maybe TRBD1 (5 bases). CDR3 DNA sequence: TGTGCCAGCAGCTTGGGGGGCCCTAGAGCCTACAATGAGCAGTTCTTC. Its translation: CASSLGGPRAYNEQFF.